The clone carrying this TCR beta chain occurred a few times. This sample was included in a study of early T cells in non-severe SARS-CoV-2 infection. In the study overall: Unpaired chains resulted from sequencing bulk RNA of unsorted whole blood.

Unique molecular identifiers tagged individual cDNA molecules. A single record per CDR3 protein comes from TCRdb applying MiXCR to the 5' RACE reads. The data contain 50,000 to 75,000 distinct CDR3 sequences, about 10% of them singletons. V was cut by 4 bases and J by 2 bases, with 9 bases left in between. The CDR3 is made up of 14 amino acids. Germline V gene sequence: CDR1 SGHNT, CDR2 YYREEE (reference sequence). The chain couples TRBV5-4 to TRBJ2-2; unclear D gene. The sequencing here drew on whole blood, taken at baseline. This TCR was recovered from an adult who was a healthcare worker with PCR-confirmed SARS-CoV-2 infection or an uninfected control (not recorded which). The CDR3 reads CASSIQQNTGELFF. CDR3 nucleotides: TGTGCCAGCAGCATCCAACAAAACACCGGGGAGCTGTTTTTT.